Below are 16 T cell receptor beta chains sequenced from a single sample in a study of control samples from healthy donors and cancer patients. The table came from immunoSEQ multiplex PCR; TCRdb's copy has only in-frame clones and leaves some out. Of roughly 51,000 clones detected, about 92% appear once; the ten largest clones hold 1.6%. Sequenced sample: PBMCs. The receptor set was obtained from a man in his forties with colorectal cancer.

This clone was observed a single time. The CDR3 DNA reads as TGCGCCAGCAGTTCTACGGGACTTAAAAGCACAGATACGCAGTATTTT. It translates to CASSSTGLKSTDTQYF. The V and J genes are TRBV5-1 and TRBJ2-3; D is perhaps TRBD2 (6 bases). CDR3 length equals 16 residues. Germline-derived CDR1 and CDR2 are SGHRS and YFSETQ. V was pared by 5 bases and J by 0 bases, with 16 bases between.

The chain combines TRBV9 with TRBJ1-1; D is uncertain. Between the trimmed V and J ends, which lost 0 bases and 0 bases, there was a span of 9 bases. This CDR3 is built from 15 residues. CDR1 SGDLS and CDR2 YYNGEE come from the germline V gene. CDR3 DNA: TGTGCCAGCAGCGTAGATCACAGCATGAACACTGAAGCTTTCTTT. Residues: CASSVDHSMNTEAFF.

The V call is TRBV6-9, the J call TRBJ2-7; D is unclear. Germline values: CDR1 MNHGY, CDR2 SVAAGI. With 0 bases removed from V and 0 bases from J, the gap between germline ends came to 15 bases. The CDR3 covers 17 residues. CDR3 in amino acids: CASSYSNGLSLSYEQYF. CDR3 nucleotide sequence: TGTGCCAGCAGTTATTCAAACGGTCTAAGCCTCTCCTACGAGCAGTACTTC.

The chain combines TRBV10-3 with TRBJ2-2, with D possibly being TRBD1 or TRBD2 (6 bases each). Germline V gene sequence: CDR1 ENHRY, CDR2 SYGVKD. The CDR3 is 15 amino acids. Trimming stripped 3 bases from V and 4 bases from J, with 12 bases between. The CDR3: CAISDQGRGTGELFF. In nucleotides, the CDR3 is TGTGCCATCAGTGATCAGGGGCGGGGCACCGGGGAGCTGTTTTTT.

The V call is TRBV10-1, the J call TRBJ1-5; D gene uncertain. Trimming shortened V by 5 bases and J by 1 base, and 6 bases separated the two germline ends. Germline V gene data show CDR1 as WNHNN and CDR2 as SYGVQD (reference sequence). The CDR3 runs 13 residues. CDR3 in amino acids: CASSLDSNQPQHF. The CDR3 DNA is TGCGCCAGCAGTTTGGACAGCAATCAGCCCCAGCATTTT.

The chain employs TRBV18 and TRBJ1-2, with 8 bases lining up with TRBD1. Germline V lookup: CDR1 KGHSH, CDR2 LQKENI. After removal of 3 bases from V and 3 bases from J, the junction contained 3 bases not matched to a gene. The length of the CDR3 is 14 residues. CDR3 region: CASSPGTGDYGYTF. CDR3 bases: TGTGCCAGCTCACCGGGGACAGGAGACTATGGCTACACCTTC.

This clone has just one count. CDR3 amino acids: CASSLRDPGELFF. The CDR3 DNA reads as TGTGCCAGCAGCTTACGGGATCCCGGGGAGCTGTTTTTT. V is TRBV11-3 and J is TRBJ2-2, with a tentative D call TRBD2 (5 bases). Deletions cut 2 bases from V and 6 bases from J, with 7 bases between. The CDR3 covers 13 residues. In germline, CDR1 is SGHNT, CDR2 YENEEA.

The chain is built from TRBV29-1 and TRBJ2-1; the match to TRBD2 covers 9 bases. CDR3 length: 14 amino acids. Germline V gene lookup returns CDR1 SQVTM and CDR2 ANQGSEA. The V segment lost 2 bases and the J segment 7 bases; nucleotides outside the gene matches: 6. CDR3 in DNA: TGCAGCGTTGAATATGGTAGCGGGAGTAATGAGCAGTTCTTC. Translated: CSVEYGSGSNEQFF.

This sequence joins TRBV24-1 and TRBJ2-7; 11 nucleotides agree with TRBD1. CDR1 and CDR2 (germline): KGHDR, SFDVKD. V trimming: 7 bases; J trimming: 5 bases; junction bases outside the gene matches: 6. The CDR3 spans 14 residues. CDR3 coding DNA: TGTGCCACCAGCAGGACAGGGGGCTTCCACGAGCAGTACTTC. This gives the protein CATSRTGGFHEQYF.

The chain employs TRBV10-3 and TRBJ2-3; D ambiguous. There are 16 residues in the CDR3. In germline, CDR1 is ENHRY, CDR2 SYGVKD. Trimming stripped 0 bases from V and 2 bases from J, with 12 bases between. CDR3 nucleotide sequence: TGTGCCATCAGTGAGTCAGACACCGCCGTCACAGATACGCAGTATTTT. It encodes CAISESDTAVTDTQYF.

V and J are TRBV6-2 or TRBV6-3 and TRBJ1-1, with D possibly TRBD1 on 6 matching bases. CDR1 and CDR2 from the germline V gene are MNHEY and SVGEGT. V lost 6 bases to trimming and J lost 5 bases, with 16 bases between them. The CDR3 has 14 amino acids. DNA of the CDR3: TGTGCCAGCAGCCCCTGGGGGGCGAGGACTGAAGCTTTCTTT. This gives the protein CASSPWGARTEAFF.

The V call is TRBV9, the J call TRBJ2-5; 7 bases are shared with TRBD2. The CDR3 is 14 residues long. The J segment lost 5 bases and the V segment lost 4 bases, leaving 8 bases of the junction unmatched. CDR1 and CDR2 (germline): SGDLS, YYNGEE. The CDR3 nucleotides are TGTGCCAGCAGCACCGGGACGCGGGAGGAGACCCAGTACTTC. Translation gives CASSTGTREETQYF.

The V call is TRBV6-6, the J call TRBJ2-1, with 9 bases that match TRBD1. V lost 5 bases to trimming and J lost 6 bases; unmatched junction nucleotides: 2. This CDR3 has 13 amino acids. Germline V gene sequence: CDR1 MNHNY, CDR2 SVGAGI (reference sequence). The CDR3 loop is CASSPDRGNEQFF. CDR3 bases: TGTGCCAGCAGTCCGGACAGGGGCAATGAGCAGTTCTTC.

The CDR3 reads CASSLGDQTPTAEAFF. In nucleotides, the CDR3 is TGTGCCAGCAGTTTAGGGGATCAGACCCCAACTGCTGAAGCTTTCTTT. The genes are TRBV28 and TRBJ1-1, with unresolved D. Between the trimmed V and J ends, which lost 2 bases and 6 bases, there was a span of 19 bases. Germline CDR1 MDHEN, CDR2 SYDVKM. This CDR3 comprises 16 residues.

This clone has more than one count but fewer than ten. In DNA, the CDR3 is TGTGCCAGCAGTGAAGCTGGAGGAAGCGCTGAAGCTTTCTTT. It codes for CASSEAGGSAEAFF. The chain recombines TRBV6-1 with TRBJ1-1; D is uncertain. Germline loops: CDR1 MNHNS, CDR2 SASEGT. The CDR3 consists of 14 residues. Trimming shortened V by 0 bases and J by 6 bases, and 11 bases separated the two germline ends.

This chain uses TRBV5-1 with TRBJ1-1; 9 bases are a match to TRBD1. CDR1 is SGHRS and CDR2 is YFSETQ in the germline V gene. The CDR3 is made up of 18 amino acids. V lost 4 bases and J lost 0; bases outside the gene matches: 13. The CDR3 region is CASSLRVPGQGMNTEAFF. CDR3 nucleotide sequence: TGCGCCAGCAGCCTGCGTGTCCCGGGACAGGGTATGAACACTGAAGCTTTCTTT.